Listed below are T cell receptor beta chains from one sample, sequenced in a study of cytomegalovirus exposure and HLA in healthy donors. Sequenced by immunoSEQ multiplex PCR; TCRdb stores in-frame clones only, minus some. The table has approximately 190,000 clones, 80% to 85% seen once. Sample: PBMCs. The receptors originated from a man aged 40-55 years in good health and CMV-seropositive. Both conserved end residues are part of each CDR3. Each record gives: clone size, J gene, V gene, CDR3 protein. The size entry is marked missing in some rows and otherwise reads once, few, many or a size class.

clone size: NA
J gene: TRBJ2-7
V gene: TRBV5-6
CDR3 protein: CASSLGGQGADYEQYF

clone size: NA
J gene: TRBJ2-5
V gene: TRBV4-2
CDR3 protein: CASSQDGGENQETQYF

clone size: NA
J gene: TRBJ2-2
V gene: TRBV4-3
CDR3 protein: CASSQVPSGVNTGELFF

clone size: NA
J gene: TRBJ2-7
V gene: TRBV13
CDR3 protein: CASSGRDRAKHYEQYF

clone size: NA
J gene: TRBJ2-7
V gene: TRBV10-3
CDR3 protein: CAIRVTGTGGFHEQYF

clone size: few
J gene: TRBJ1-5
V gene: TRBV6-1
CDR3 protein: CASSEISILPQHF

clone size: NA
J gene: TRBJ2-7
V gene: TRBV7-9
CDR3 protein: CASSLGRTGFMDEQYF

clone size: few
J gene: TRBJ2-3
V gene: TRBV14
CDR3 protein: CASSQEGVRTDTQYF

clone size: NA
J gene: TRBJ2-2
V gene: TRBV11-1
CDR3 protein: CASKQGSDTGELFF

clone size: NA
J gene: TRBJ2-2
V gene: TRBV9
CDR3 protein: CASSFTGVEGELFF

clone size: NA
J gene: TRBJ2-3
V gene: TRBV6-5
CDR3 protein: CASWGIAGATDTQYF

clone size: NA
J gene: TRBJ2-7
V gene: TRBV10-3
CDR3 protein: CAISESGTGAYEQYF

clone size: NA
J gene: TRBJ2-1
V gene: TRBV7-3
CDR3 protein: CASSSGTGPYNEQFF

clone size: NA
J gene: TRBJ2-5
V gene: TRBV30
CDR3 protein: CASRTWEEETQYF

clone size: NA
J gene: TRBJ1-2
V gene: TRBV4-1
CDR3 protein: CASSQDAAGSGYGYTF

clone size: few
J gene: TRBJ2-2
V gene: TRBV19
CDR3 protein: CASRGDRGAPELFF

clone size: NA
J gene: TRBJ1-3
V gene: TRBV5-1
CDR3 protein: CASSLMAGGYGNTIYF

clone size: NA
J gene: TRBJ1-6
V gene: TRBV6-4
CDR3 protein: CASSDRGSSYNSPLHF

clone size: NA
J gene: TRBJ2-3
V gene: TRBV5-1
CDR3 protein: CASSLEAGLESDTQYF

clone size: NA
J gene: TRBJ1-2
V gene: TRBV4-1
CDR3 protein: CASSQEETGSRARGYTF

clone size: NA
J gene: TRBJ2-5
V gene: TRBV7-2
CDR3 protein: CASSPGLEETQYF

clone size: NA
J gene: TRBJ2-5
V gene: TRBV11-2
CDR3 protein: CASSQRGLAGRQETQYF

clone size: NA
J gene: TRBJ1-2
V gene: TRBV30
CDR3 protein: CAWRRGEGYGYTF

clone size: NA
J gene: TRBJ1-6
V gene: TRBV5-4
CDR3 protein: CASSQDRNNSPLHF

clone size: NA
J gene: TRBJ2-5
V gene: TRBV5-6
CDR3 protein: CASSSLTGEETQYF

clone size: NA
J gene: TRBJ2-1
V gene: TRBV13
CDR3 protein: CASSLAPLSGGANEQFF

clone size: NA
J gene: TRBJ1-3
V gene: TRBV29-1
CDR3 protein: CSVAREGGNTIYF

clone size: NA
J gene: TRBJ2-7
V gene: TRBV6-5
CDR3 protein: CASSYSQGGYEQYF

clone size: NA
J gene: TRBJ2-6
V gene: TRBV13
CDR3 protein: CASTRGPGANVLTF

clone size: NA
J gene: TRBJ1-6
V gene: TRBV7-7
CDR3 protein: CASNLGGFGGGHSPLHF

clone size: NA
J gene: TRBJ1-5
V gene: TRBV6-5
CDR3 protein: CASSSRTGEGNQPQHF

clone size: NA
J gene: TRBJ1-2
V gene: TRBV2
CDR3 protein: CASSEGNRGYGYTF

clone size: NA
J gene: TRBJ1-2
V gene: TRBV19
CDR3 protein: CASSGTGSSYGYTF

clone size: NA
J gene: TRBJ1-1
V gene: TRBV19
CDR3 protein: CASSIEGLYNEAFF

clone size: NA
J gene: TRBJ2-7
V gene: TRBV9
CDR3 protein: CASSPLPLSYEQYF

clone size: NA
J gene: TRBJ1-2
V gene: TRBV25-1
CDR3 protein: CASSMGHRENGYTF

clone size: NA
J gene: TRBJ2-1
V gene: TRBV13
CDR3 protein: CASSSGTMGNEQFF

clone size: NA
J gene: TRBJ2-2
V gene: TRBV7-2
CDR3 protein: CASSLTETGELFF

clone size: NA
J gene: TRBJ2-7
V gene: TRBV5-1
CDR3 protein: CASSFSGTGGGQYF

clone size: NA
J gene: TRBJ2-7
V gene: TRBV18
CDR3 protein: CASSPNSGGNYEQYF

clone size: NA
J gene: TRBJ2-5
V gene: TRBV10-2
CDR3 protein: CASSTGQGGTETQYF

clone size: once
J gene: TRBJ2-5
V gene: TRBV5-1
CDR3 protein: CASSSIPGKQETQYF

clone size: once
J gene: TRBJ2-7
V gene: TRBV10-1
CDR3 protein: CASSESPTGSPYEQYF

clone size: NA
J gene: TRBJ1-5
V gene: TRBV4-3
CDR3 protein: CASSPTSRADQPQHF

clone size: once
J gene: TRBJ1-2
V gene: TRBV5-4
CDR3 protein: CASSLNRGANYGYTF

clone size: NA
J gene: TRBJ2-7
V gene: TRBV4-3
CDR3 protein: CASSQEAHDTQGDEADF

clone size: NA
J gene: TRBJ2-1
V gene: TRBV11-1
CDR3 protein: CASSPGGLAGGYNEQFF

clone size: NA
J gene: TRBJ2-1
V gene: TRBV7-7
CDR3 protein: CASSLGPGDNEQFF

clone size: NA
J gene: TRBJ1-4
V gene: TRBV29-1
CDR3 protein: CSVEGQGEKLFF

clone size: NA
J gene: TRBJ2-7
V gene: TRBV7-9
CDR3 protein: CASSPRTGGYEQYF

clone size: NA
J gene: TRBJ1-4
V gene: TRBV5-1
CDR3 protein: CASSTGQGPNEKLFF